This TCR beta chain was recovered during a study of blood T cell repertoires in COVID-19. Overall study: The United States, Italy and Spain supplied acute and convalescent COVID-19 samples. Sample material is recorded as cDNA or gDNA derived from T cells, B-cell-depleted T cells, or PBMCs.

Original analysis: Amplification with reference gene primers provided the estimates of nucleated cell counts. Assay: immunoSEQ multiplex PCR; the TCRdb copy retains only in-frame clones and omits some. V, J and clone size were drawn from that table, and D and trimming were deduced from the DNA. The sample shows about 100,000 clones, almost 80% of them seen only once. This clone was observed a single time. The sequence was obtained from a man in his 70s with active or convalescent COVID-19. Sequenced input: peripheral blood.

The CDR3 nucleotides are TGTGCCAGCATGCCTACGGGGACAGGGGGCGAGGAAGCTTTCTTT. This translates into CASMPTGTGGEEAFF. The J gene is TRBJ1-1, the V gene TRBV7-8; 12 positions match TRBD1. Germline V gene data show CDR1 as SGHVS and CDR2 as FQNEAQ. Losses at the gene ends were 7 bases for V and 8 bases for J; bases not matched to a gene: 11. The length of the CDR3 is 15 residues. The full variable domain, with the rest looked up from reference TRBV7-8 and TRBJ1-1, is GAGVSQSPRYKVAKRGQDVALRCDPISGHVSLFWYQQALGQGPEFLTYFQNEAQLDKSGLPSDRFFAERPEGSVSTLKIQRTQQEDSAVYLCASMPTGTGGEEAFFGQGTRLTVV.